The 14 T cell receptor beta chains reported below all come from one sample, sequenced in a study of blood T cell repertoires in COVID-19. Sequenced by immunoSEQ multiplex PCR; TCRdb stores in-frame clones only, minus some. Here the sample spans 260,000 or so clones, about 87% being singletons. Sample: PBMCs or T cells enriched from blood (not recorded which). These receptors all stem from a woman in her 30s with acute COVID-19.

This chain connects TRBV5-5 to TRBJ1-1; weak D call: TRBD1 (6 bases). This CDR3 is built from 14 residues. Trimming shortened V by 2 bases and J by 8 bases, and 16 bases separated the two germline ends. CDR1 SGHKS and CDR2 YYEKEE come from the germline V gene (reference sequence). The CDR3 nucleotides read TGTGCCAGCAGCTTTTTGGACAGTAGGGGAGAAGCTTTCTTT. This sequence encodes CASSFLDSRGEAFF.

This chain connects TRBV19 to TRBJ1-5; D may be TRBD1 (6 bases). The CDR3 is 16 residues long. V was trimmed by 5 bases and J by 4 bases, leaving 18 bases between them. The V gene's germline CDR1 is LNHDA and CDR2 SQIVND (reference sequence). The CDR3 DNA is TGTGCCAGTAGTCCCAGCTCGGGGGGCGCGAATCAGCCCCAGCATTTT. The encoded protein is CASSPSSGGANQPQHF.

V is TRBV7-2 and J is TRBJ1-1; D is ambiguous. Trimming cost V 1 base and J 10 bases, with 10 bases left between them. CDR1 is SGHTA, CDR2 FQGNSA, per germline. The CDR3 covers 12 residues. CDR3 in DNA: TGTGCCAGCAGCTTAGATTCACTTTTAGCTTTCTTT. Protein product: CASSLDSLLAFF.

The chain uses TRBV3-1 (or the pseudogene TRBV3-2) and TRBJ2-1; weak D call: TRBD2 (6 bases). CDR3 length: 16 amino acids. The germline V gene encodes CDR1 LGHDT and CDR2 YNNKEL (reference sequence). V was pared by 2 bases and J by 3 bases, with 14 bases between. DNA for the CDR3: TGTGCCAGCAGCCAACTACCGGGACTGGGCTACAATGAGCAGTTCTTC. Amino acids: CASSQLPGLGYNEQFF.

The chain couples TRBV7-2 to TRBJ2-2; 7 nucleotides align to TRBD2. With 3 bases clipped from V and 0 bases from J, the junction kept 7 bases outside the gene matches. The length of the CDR3 is 17 residues. Germline V CDR1 and CDR2: SGHTA, FQGNSA. The CDR3 protein is CASSFPLGGSNTGELFF. The DNA of the CDR3 is TGTGCCAGCAGCTTCCCTCTGGGAGGGTCGAACACCGGGGAGCTGTTTTTT.

This rearrangement joins TRBV4-1 to TRBJ1-5; D gene unclear. The germline gives CDR1 MGHRA, CDR2 YSYEKL. The CDR3 contains 16 residues. The V end was cut by 0 bases, the J end by 0 bases, with 9 bases between. The CDR3 coding sequence is TGCGCCAGCAGCCAAGAAAAGACTTATAGCAATCAGCCCCAGCATTTT. This gives the protein CASSQEKTYSNQPQHF.

The chain carries TRBV10-2 and TRBJ1-5, with a weak D call TRBD1 (6 bases). Trimming stripped 5 bases from V and 0 bases from J, with 17 bases between. The germline V gene encodes CDR1 WSHSY and CDR2 SAAADI. The CDR3 loop spans 17 amino acids. CDR3 protein: CASSRGQSRYSNQPQHF. DNA for the CDR3: TGCGCCAGCAGTCGAGGACAGAGCCGATATAGCAATCAGCCCCAGCATTTT.

This clone was found many times. This same CDR3 is encoded by further DNA sequences in the sample. The chain uses TRBV29-1 and TRBJ2-1, with a possible D match to TRBD1 (6 bases). CDR3 length equals 13 residues. Per germline, CDR1 SQVTM and CDR2 ANQGSEA. V lost 3 bases, J lost 7 bases, and 13 bases lay in between. CDR3 sequence (DNA): TGCAGCGTTGAGGTACAGGGCGGGAATGAGCAGTTCTTC. Protein: CSVEVQGGNEQFF.

The V gene is TRBV2, the J gene TRBJ1-6; 7 bases line up with TRBD1. The CDR3 extends over 15 amino acids. Germline loops: CDR1 SNHLY, CDR2 FYNNEI. V dropped 5 bases and J dropped 7; count of bases not matched to a gene: 8. The CDR3 sequence is CASSPTDRDNSPLHF. CDR3 sequence (DNA): TGTGCCAGCAGTCCAACCGACAGGGACAATTCACCCCTCCACTTT.

This chain uses TRBV7-9 with TRBJ2-1; D is possibly TRBD2 (6 bases). Looked up from germline, CDR1 is SEHNR and CDR2 is FQNEAQ (reference sequence). This CDR3 spans 15 amino acids. V lost 1 base, J lost 8 bases, and 15 bases lay in between. CDR3 loop: CASSLGRRGIDEQFF. The CDR3 region has the DNA TGTGCCAGCAGCTTAGGGAGGAGGGGTATCGATGAGCAGTTCTTC.

In DNA, the CDR3 is TGTGCCAGCAGTGAAGGTTCTCCAGGGCAGTTCTTC. Protein sequence: CASSEGSPGQFF. The chain is built from TRBV2 and TRBJ2-1; the D is unclear. CDR1 is SNHLY, CDR2 FYNNEI, per germline. CDR3 length: 12 amino acids. With 1 base removed from V and 12 bases from J, the gap between germline ends came to 10 bases.

The genes are TRBV6-4 and TRBJ1-2; perhaps TRBD1 as D (6 bases). This CDR3 spans 14 amino acids. Trimming removed 6 bases at V and 7 bases at J, with 18 bases between. Germline CDR1 is MRHNA and CDR2 is SNTAGT. CDR3 sequence reads: CASRLSGASGGYTF. The CDR3 DNA sequence: TGTGCCAGCAGGCTCTCAGGGGCGTCGGGTGGCTACACCTTC.

The rearrangement links TRBV5-1 to TRBJ1-1; perhaps TRBD1 as D (6 bases). Trimming left V 5 bases short and J 1 base short, with 12 bases between. Germline V gene sequence: CDR1 SGHRS, CDR2 YFSETQ. The CDR3 has 14 amino acids. The CDR3 DNA reads as TGCGCCAGCAGTTATGACAGGCAGAACACTGAAGCTTTCTTT. Its protein product is CASSYDRQNTEAFF.

The genes are TRBV4-1 and TRBJ2-7; possibly TRBD1 for D (5 bases). V was pared by 2 bases and J by 5 bases, with 10 bases between. The length of the CDR3 is 13 residues. The germline V gene encodes CDR1 MGHRA and CDR2 YSYEKL. DNA of the CDR3: TGCGCCAGCAGCCAAATTATAGGGGACGAGCAGTACTTC. This encodes CASSQIIGDEQYF.